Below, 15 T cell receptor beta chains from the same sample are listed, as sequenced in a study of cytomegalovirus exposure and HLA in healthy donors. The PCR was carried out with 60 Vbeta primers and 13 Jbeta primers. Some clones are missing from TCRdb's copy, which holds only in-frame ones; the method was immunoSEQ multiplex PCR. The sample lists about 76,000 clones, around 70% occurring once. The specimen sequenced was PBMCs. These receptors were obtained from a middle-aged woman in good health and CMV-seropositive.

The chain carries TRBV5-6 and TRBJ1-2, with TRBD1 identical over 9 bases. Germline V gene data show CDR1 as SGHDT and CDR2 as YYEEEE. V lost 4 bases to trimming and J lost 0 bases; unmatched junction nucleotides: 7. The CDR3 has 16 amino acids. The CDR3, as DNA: TGTGCCAGCAGCCGAGCCGGGACAGGGACTAACTATGGCTACACCTTC. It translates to CASSRAGTGTNYGYTF. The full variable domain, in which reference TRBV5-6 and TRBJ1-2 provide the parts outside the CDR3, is DAGVTQSPTHLIKTRGQQVTLRCSPKSGHDTVSWYQQALGQGPQFIFQYYEEEERQRGNFPDRFSGHQFPNYSSELNVNALLLGDSALYLCASSRAGTGTNYGYTFGSGTRLTVV.

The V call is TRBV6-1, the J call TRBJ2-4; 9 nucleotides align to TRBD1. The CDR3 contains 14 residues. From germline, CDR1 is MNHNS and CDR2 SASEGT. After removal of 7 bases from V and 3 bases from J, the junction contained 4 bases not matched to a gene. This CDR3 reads CASKETGGKNIQYF. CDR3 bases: TGTGCCAGCAAAGAGACAGGGGGCAAAAACATTCAGTACTTC.

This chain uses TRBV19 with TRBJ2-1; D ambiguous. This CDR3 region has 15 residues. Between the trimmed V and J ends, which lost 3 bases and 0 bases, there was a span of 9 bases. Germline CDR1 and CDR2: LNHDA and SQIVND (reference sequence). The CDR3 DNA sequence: TGTGCCAGTAGTATTCTGGCGGTCTCCTACAATGAGCAGTTCTTC. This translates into CASSILAVSYNEQFF.

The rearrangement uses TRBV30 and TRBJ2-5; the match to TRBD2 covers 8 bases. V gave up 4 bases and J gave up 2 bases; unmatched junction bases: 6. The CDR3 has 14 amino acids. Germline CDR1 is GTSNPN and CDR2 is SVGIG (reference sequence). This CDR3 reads CAWIGTGGQETQYF. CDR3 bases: TGTGCCTGGATCGGGACGGGGGGGCAAGAGACCCAGTACTTC.

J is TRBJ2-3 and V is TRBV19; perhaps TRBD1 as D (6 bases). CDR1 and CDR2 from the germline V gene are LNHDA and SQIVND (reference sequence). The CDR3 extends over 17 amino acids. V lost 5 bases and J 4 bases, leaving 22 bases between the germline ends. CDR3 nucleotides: TGTGCCAGTAGTCTCGCAGCGGACAGTTGGTTTTCAGATACGCAGTATTTT. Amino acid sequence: CASSLAADSWFSDTQYF.

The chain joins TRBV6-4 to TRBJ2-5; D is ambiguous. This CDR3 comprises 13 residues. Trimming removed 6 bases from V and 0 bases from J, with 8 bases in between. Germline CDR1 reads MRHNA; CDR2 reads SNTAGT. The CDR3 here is CASSPRYQETQYF. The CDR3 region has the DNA TGTGCCAGCAGCCCGAGGTACCAAGAGACCCAGTACTTC.

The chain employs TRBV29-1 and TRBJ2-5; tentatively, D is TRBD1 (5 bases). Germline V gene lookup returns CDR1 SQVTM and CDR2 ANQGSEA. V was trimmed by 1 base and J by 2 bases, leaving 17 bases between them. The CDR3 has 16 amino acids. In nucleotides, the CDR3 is TGCAGCGTTGAAGGGGGCCTAGAACACCCGCAAGAGACCCAGTACTTC. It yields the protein CSVEGGLEHPQETQYF. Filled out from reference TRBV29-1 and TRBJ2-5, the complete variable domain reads SAVISQKPSRDICQRGTSLTIQCQVDSQVTMMFWYRQQPGQSLTLIATANQGSEATYESGFVIDKFPISRPNLTFSTLTVSNMSPEDSSIYLCSVEGGLEHPQETQYFGPGTRLLVL.

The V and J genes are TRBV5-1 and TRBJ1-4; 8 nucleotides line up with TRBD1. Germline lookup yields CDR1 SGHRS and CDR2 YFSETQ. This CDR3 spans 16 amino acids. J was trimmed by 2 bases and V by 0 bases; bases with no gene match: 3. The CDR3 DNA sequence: TGCGCCAGCAGCTTGGGACAGGGGCCGACTAATGAAAAACTGTTTTTT. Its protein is CASSLGQGPTNEKLFF. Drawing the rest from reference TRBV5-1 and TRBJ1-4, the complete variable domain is KAGVTQTPRYLIKTRGQQVTLSCSPISGHRSVSWYQQTPGQGLQFLFEYFSETQRNKGNFPGRFSGRQFSNSRSEMNVSTLELGDSALYLCASSLGQGPTNEKLFFGSGTQLSVL.

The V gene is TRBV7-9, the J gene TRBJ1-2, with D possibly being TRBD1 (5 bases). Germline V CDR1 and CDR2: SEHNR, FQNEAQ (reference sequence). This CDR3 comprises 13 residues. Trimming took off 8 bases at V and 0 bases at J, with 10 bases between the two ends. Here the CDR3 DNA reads TGTGCCAGCGGGCAGGGCGCTAACTATGGCTACACCTTC. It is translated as CASGQGANYGYTF. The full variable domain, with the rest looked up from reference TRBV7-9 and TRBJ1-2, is DTGVSQNPRHKITKRGQNVTFRCDPISEHNRLYWYRQTLGQGPEFLTYFQNEAQLEKSRLLSDRFSAERPKGSFSTLEIQRTEQGDSAMYLCASGQGANYGYTFGSGTRLTVV.

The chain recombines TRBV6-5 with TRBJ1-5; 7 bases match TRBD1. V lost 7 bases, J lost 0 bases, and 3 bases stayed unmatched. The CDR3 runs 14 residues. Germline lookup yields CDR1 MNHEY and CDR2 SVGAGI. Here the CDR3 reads CASTDRDSNQPQHF. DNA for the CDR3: TGTGCCAGCACCGACAGGGATAGCAATCAGCCCCAGCATTTT.

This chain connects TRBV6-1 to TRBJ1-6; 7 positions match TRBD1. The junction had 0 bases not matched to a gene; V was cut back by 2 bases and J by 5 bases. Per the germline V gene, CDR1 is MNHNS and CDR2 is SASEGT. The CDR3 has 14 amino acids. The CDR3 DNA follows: TGTGCCAGCAGTGAACAGGGGGATAATTCACCCCTCCACTTT. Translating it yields CASSEQGDNSPLHF.

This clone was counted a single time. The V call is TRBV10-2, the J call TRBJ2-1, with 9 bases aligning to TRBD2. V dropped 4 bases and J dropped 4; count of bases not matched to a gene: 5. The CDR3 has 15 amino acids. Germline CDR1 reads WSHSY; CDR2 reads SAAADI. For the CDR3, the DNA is TGCGCCAGCAGTGTGTCTAGCGGGACATACAATGAGCAGTTCTTC. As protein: CASSVSSGTYNEQFF.

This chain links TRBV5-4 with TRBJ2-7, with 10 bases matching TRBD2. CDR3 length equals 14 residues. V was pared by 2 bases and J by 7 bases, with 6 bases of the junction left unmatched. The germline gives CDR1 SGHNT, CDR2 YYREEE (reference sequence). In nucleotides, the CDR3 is TGTGCCAGCAGCTTAAGCGGGAGGGTGGGGGAGCAGTACTTC. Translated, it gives CASSLSGRVGEQYF.

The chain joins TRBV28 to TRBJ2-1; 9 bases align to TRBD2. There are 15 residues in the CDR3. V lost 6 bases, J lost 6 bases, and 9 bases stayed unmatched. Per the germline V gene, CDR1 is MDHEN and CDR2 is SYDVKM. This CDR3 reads CASRRAGGGFNEQFF. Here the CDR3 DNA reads TGTGCCAGCAGGAGAGCGGGAGGAGGGTTCAATGAGCAGTTCTTC.

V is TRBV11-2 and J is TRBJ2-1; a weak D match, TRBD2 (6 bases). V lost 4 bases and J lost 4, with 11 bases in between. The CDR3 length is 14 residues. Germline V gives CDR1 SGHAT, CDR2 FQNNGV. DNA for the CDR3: TGTGCCAGCAGCTACGTCGGGGGATACAATGAGCAGTTCTTC. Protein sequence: CASSYVGGYNEQFF.